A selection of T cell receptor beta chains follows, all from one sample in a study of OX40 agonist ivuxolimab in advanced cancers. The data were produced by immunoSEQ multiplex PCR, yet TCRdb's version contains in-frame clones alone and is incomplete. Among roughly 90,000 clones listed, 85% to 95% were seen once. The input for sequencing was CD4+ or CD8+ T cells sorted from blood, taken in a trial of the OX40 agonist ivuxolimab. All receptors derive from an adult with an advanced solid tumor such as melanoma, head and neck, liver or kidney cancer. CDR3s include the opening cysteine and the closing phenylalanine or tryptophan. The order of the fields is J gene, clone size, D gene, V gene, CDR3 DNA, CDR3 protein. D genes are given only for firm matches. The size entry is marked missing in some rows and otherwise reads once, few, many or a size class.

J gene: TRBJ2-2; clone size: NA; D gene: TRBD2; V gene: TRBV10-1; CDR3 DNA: TGCGCCAGCAGCGGACTAGCCGGGACCGGGGAGCTGTTTTTT; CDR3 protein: CASSGLAGTGELFF
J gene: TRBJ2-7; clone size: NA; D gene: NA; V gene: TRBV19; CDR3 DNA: TGTGCCAGTAGTATAGGTGGTGGCGAGCAGTACTTC; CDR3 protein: CASSIGGGEQYF
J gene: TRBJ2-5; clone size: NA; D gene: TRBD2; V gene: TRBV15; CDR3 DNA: TGTGCCACCAGCGCCTCCCTAGCGGACCAAGAGACCCAGTACTTC; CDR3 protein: CATSASLADQETQYF
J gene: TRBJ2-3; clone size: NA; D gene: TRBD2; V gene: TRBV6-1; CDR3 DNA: TGTGCCAGCAGTGAAGTGGTAGCGGGGGGGCCAAGCACAGATACGCAGTATTTT; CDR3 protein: CASSEVVAGGPSTDTQYF
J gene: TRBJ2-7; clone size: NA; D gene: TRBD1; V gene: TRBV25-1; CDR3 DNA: TGTGCCATCGAGGACAGGTTCTCCTACGAGCAGTACTTC; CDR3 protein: CAIEDRFSYEQYF
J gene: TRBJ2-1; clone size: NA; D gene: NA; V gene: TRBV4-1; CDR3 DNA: TGCGCCAGCAGCCTCCAATCTAGTGATGAGCAGTTCTTC; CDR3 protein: CASSLQSSDEQFF
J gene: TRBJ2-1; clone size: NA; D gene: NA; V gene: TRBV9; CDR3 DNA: TGTGCCAGCAGCGTAGGCACCGGGTATGAGCAGTTCTTC; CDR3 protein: CASSVGTGYEQFF
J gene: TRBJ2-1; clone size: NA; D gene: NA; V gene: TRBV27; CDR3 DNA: TGTGCCAGCAGTTTCCGCAATGAGCAGTTCTTC; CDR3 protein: CASSFRNEQFF
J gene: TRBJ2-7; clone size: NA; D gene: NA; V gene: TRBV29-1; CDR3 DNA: TGCAGCGTTTCTGGGCCGTACGAGCAGTACTTC; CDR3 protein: CSVSGPYEQYF
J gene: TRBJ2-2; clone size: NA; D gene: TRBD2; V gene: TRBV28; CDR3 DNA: TGTGCCAGCAGTTTTGGGGGAGCGGGAGTAACCGGGGAGCTGTTTTTT; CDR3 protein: CASSFGGAGVTGELFF
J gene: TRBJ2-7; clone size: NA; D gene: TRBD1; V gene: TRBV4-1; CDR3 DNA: TGCGCCAGCAGCCAAGCGGGGCAGGGGGCAGAGGAGCAGTACTTC; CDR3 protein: CASSQAGQGAEEQYF
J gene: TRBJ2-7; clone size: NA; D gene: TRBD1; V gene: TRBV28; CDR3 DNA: TGTGCCAGCAGTTCATACCGGGACAGCTCCTACGAGCAGTACTTC; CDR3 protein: CASSSYRDSSYEQYF
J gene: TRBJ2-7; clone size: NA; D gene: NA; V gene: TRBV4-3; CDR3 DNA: TGCGCCAGCAGCCCACACCACGCTAGCTCCTACGAGCAGTACTTC; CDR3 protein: CASSPHHASSYEQYF
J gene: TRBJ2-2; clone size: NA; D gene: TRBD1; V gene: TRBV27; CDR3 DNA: TGTGCCAGCACGCTTAGCCTAGACAGGGGCAACGGGGAGCTGTTTTTT; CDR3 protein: CASTLSLDRGNGELFF
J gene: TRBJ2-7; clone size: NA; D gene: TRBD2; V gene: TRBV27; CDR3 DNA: TGTGCCAGCAGTTCCCGGGGGGGGAGGTTTTACGAGCAGTACTTC; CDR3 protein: CASSSRGGRFYEQYF
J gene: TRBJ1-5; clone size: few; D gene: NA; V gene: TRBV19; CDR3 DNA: TGTGCCAGTAGTATTTGGCTGATTAGCAATCAGCCCCAGCATTTT; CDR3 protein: CASSIWLISNQPQHF
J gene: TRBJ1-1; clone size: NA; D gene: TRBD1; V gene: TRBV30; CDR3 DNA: TGTGCCTGGAGTAGGGGGCACACTGAAGCTTTCTTT; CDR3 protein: CAWSRGHTEAFF
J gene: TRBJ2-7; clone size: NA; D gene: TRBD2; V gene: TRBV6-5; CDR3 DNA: TGTGCCAGCAGCGAACTAGCGGAGGGATCCTACGAGCAGTACTTC; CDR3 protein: CASSELAEGSYEQYF